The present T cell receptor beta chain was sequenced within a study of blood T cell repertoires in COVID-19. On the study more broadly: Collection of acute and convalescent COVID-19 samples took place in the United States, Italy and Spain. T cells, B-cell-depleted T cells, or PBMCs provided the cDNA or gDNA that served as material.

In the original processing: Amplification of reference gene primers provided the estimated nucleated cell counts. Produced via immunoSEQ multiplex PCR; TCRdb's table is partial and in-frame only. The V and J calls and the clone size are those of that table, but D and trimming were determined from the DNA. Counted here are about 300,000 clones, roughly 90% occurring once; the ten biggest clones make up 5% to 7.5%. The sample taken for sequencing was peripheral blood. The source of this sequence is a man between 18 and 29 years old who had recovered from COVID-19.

Here the CDR3 reads CASSPQSNSNQPQHF. The CDR3, as DNA: TGTGCCAGCTCACCACAGTCTAATAGCAATCAGCCCCAGCATTTT. V is TRBV18 and J is TRBJ1-5; unclear D gene. V was trimmed by 1 base and J by 0 bases, leaving 7 bases between them. Germline CDR1 is KGHSH and CDR2 is LQKENI. The CDR3 consists of 15 residues.